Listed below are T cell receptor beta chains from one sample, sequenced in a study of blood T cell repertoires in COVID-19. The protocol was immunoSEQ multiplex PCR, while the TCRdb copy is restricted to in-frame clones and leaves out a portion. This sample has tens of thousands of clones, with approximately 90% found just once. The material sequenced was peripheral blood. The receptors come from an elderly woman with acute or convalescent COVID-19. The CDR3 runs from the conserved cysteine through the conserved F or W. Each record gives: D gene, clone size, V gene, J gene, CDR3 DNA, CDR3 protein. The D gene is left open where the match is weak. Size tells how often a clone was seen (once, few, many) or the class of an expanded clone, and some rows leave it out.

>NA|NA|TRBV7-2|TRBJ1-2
TGTGCCAGCAGCTTATCCGCGACGGGGGGCTACACCTTC
CASSLSATGGYTF
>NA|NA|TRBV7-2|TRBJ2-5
TGTGCCAGCAGCTCCGGATGGACAGCGGGGGAGACCCAGTACTTC
CASSSGWTAGETQYF
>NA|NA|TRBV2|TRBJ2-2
TGTGCCAGCAGTGACTCCGGGACAAGCACCGGGGAGCTGTTTTTT
CASSDSGTSTGELFF
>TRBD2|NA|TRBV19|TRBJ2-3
TGTGCCAGTAGTCGGCGGTCTCGTGAGACTAGCGGAGATACGCAGTATTTT
CASSRRSRETSGDTQYF
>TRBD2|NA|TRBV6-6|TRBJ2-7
TGTGCCAGCGGACTAGCGGGAGTTCGTACTGGCGAGCAGTACTTC
CASGLAGVRTGEQYF
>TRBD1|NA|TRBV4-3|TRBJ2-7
TGCGCCAGCAGTCAGCATGGGAACCGGGACAGCGAGTACGAGCAGTACTTC
CASSQHGNRDSEYEQYF
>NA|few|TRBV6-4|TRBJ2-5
TGTGCCAGCAGTGACCGAGAGACCCAGTACTTC
CASSDRETQYF
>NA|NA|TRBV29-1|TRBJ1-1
TGCAGCGTCCAGGGGTTTTACGCCACTGAAGCTTTCTTT
CSVQGFYATEAFF
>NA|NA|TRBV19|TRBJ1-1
TGTGCCAGTAGGTCGACGGGACACTCCCCTGAGGGCACTGAAGCTTTCTTT
CASRSTGHSPEGTEAFF
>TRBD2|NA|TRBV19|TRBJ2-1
TGTGCCAGTAGTGAAGGACTAGCGGATTACAATGAGCAGTTCTTC
CASSEGLADYNEQFF
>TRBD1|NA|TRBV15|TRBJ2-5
TGTGCCACCAGCAGAGCAGGGGGCCGCCAAGAGACCCAGTACTTC
CATSRAGGRQETQYF
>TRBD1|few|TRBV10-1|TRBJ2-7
TGCGCCAACAAAGGCCCGGGACAGATCTCCTACGAGCAGTACTTC
CANKGPGQISYEQYF
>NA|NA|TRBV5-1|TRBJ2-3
TGCGCCAGCCGCCCACTGACAGACAGCACAGATACGCAGTATTTT
CASRPLTDSTDTQYF
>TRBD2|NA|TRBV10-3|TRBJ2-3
TGTGCCGCGGGGGGGGATACGCAGTATTTT
CAAGGDTQYF
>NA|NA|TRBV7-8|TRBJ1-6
TGTGCCAGCAGCTTAGGTCCGAGGAGCTCCTATAATTCACCCCTCCACTTT
CASSLGPRSSYNSPLHF
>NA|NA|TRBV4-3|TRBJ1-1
TGCGCCAGCAGCCAAGATCGGGGCACTGAAGCTTTCTTT
CASSQDRGTEAFF
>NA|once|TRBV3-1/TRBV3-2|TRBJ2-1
TGTGCCAGCAGCCGAAGTCGGCCGGCTGACTCCAATGAGCAGTTCTTC
CASSRSRPADSNEQFF
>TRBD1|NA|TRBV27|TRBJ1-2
TGTGCCAGCAGTTTACTACCGACAGGGGGCTTGGGCTACACCTTC
CASSLLPTGGLGYTF
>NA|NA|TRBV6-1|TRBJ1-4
TGTGCCAGCAGTGAAAGCCACGCCCTACTCGCAACTAATGAAAAACTGTTTTTT
CASSESHALLATNEKLFF
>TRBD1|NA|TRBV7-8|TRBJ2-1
TGTGCCAGCAGCTTAGCAGACAGGGTAGGTGAGCAGTTCTTC
CASSLADRVGEQFF
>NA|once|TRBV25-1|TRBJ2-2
TGTGCCAGCAGTGAAGGCAGGGCGCCCGGGGAGCTGTTTTTT
CASSEGRAPGELFF
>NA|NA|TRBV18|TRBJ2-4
TGTGCCAGCTCACCACTCGCAGACTTAGCCAAAAACATTCAGTACTTC
CASSPLADLAKNIQYF
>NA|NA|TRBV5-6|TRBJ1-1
TGTGCCAGCAGCTTTCCCGGGGAGGGCACTGAAGCTTTCTTT
CASSFPGEGTEAFF
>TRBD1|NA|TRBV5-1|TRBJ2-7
TGCGCCAGCAGCGTCGGACAGGCTTTCTACGAGCAGTACTTC
CASSVGQAFYEQYF
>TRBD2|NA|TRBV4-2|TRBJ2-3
TGTGCCAGCAGCCAGAATGCGGGAGATCGGACAGATACGCAGTATTTT
CASSQNAGDRTDTQYF
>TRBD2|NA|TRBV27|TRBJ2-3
TGTGCCAGCAGTGTGGGGACTAGCGGCACAGATACGCAGTATTTT
CASSVGTSGTDTQYF
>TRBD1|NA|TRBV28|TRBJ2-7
TGTGCCAGCAAGACAGGGGAGTTGTTCTCCGAGCAGTACTTC
CASKTGELFSEQYF
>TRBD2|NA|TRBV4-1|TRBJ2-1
TGCGCCAGCAGCCAAGAGACCCGGACTAGCGGGAGTAGCGGTGAGCAGTTCTTC
CASSQETRTSGSSGEQFF
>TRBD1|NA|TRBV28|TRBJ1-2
TGTGCCAGCAGCCCTGCGGGACAGGGAAACTATGGCTACACCTTC
CASSPAGQGNYGYTF
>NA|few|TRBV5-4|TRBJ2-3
TGTGCCAGCAGCTTCTCTAGCCTACTAGGCCCACACACAGATACGCAGTATTTT
CASSFSSLLGPHTDTQYF
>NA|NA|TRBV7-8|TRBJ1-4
TGTGCCAGCAGCTTAGGTCCCGACGGGGGGAGGAATGAAAAACTGTTTTTT
CASSLGPDGGRNEKLFF
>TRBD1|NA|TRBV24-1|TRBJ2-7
TGTGCCACCAGTGTGACAGGGGGCGATGGGAGGCAGTACTTC
CATSVTGGDGRQYF
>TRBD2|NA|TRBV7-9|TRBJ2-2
TGTGCCAGCAGCCCCCTTGCGGGACTAGCGGCGAACACCGGGGAGCTGTTTTTT
CASSPLAGLAANTGELFF
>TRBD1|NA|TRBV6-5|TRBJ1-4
TGTGCCAGCAGGAGCGGGACAGGGGAAGAAAAACTGTTTTTT
CASRSGTGEEKLFF
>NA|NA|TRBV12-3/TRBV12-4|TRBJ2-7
TGTGCCAGCAGTTTAGATCTTCCCTACGAGCAGTACTTC
CASSLDLPYEQYF
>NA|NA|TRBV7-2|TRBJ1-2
TGTGCCAGCAGCTTAGGGGGTGGGACAAACTATGGCTACACCTTC
CASSLGGGTNYGYTF
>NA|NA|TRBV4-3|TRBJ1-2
TGCGCCAGCAGCCAAGATCATGGGGACTGGAGCTATGGCTACACCTTC
CASSQDHGDWSYGYTF
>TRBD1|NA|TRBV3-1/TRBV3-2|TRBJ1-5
TGTGCCAGCAGCCACAGCGGGAGACAGGGCTTTGGGAATCAGCCCCAGCATTTT
CASSHSGRQGFGNQPQHF
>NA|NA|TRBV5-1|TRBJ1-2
TGCGCCAGCAGAGATCCTCGACAGACCGTTGGTGGCTACACCTTC
CASRDPRQTVGGYTF
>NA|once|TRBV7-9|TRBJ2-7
TGTGCCAGCAGCTCCAAAGGGCCGACAGTTGAGCAGTACTTC
CASSSKGPTVEQYF
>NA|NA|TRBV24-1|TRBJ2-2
TGTGCCACCAGCCAATCCACCGGGGAGCTGTTTTTT
CATSQSTGELFF
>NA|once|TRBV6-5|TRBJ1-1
TGTGCCAGCAGCTTCTCCGGCACTGAAGCTTTCTTT
CASSFSGTEAFF
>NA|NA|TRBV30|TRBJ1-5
TGTGCCTGGAGTCGACGGGTAGGGGTGAGCAATCAGCCCCAGCATTTT
CAWSRRVGVSNQPQHF